Listed below are T cell receptor beta chains from one sample, sequenced in a study of human T cells and chemical hapten exposure. TCRdb re-called the RACE reads with MiXCR, one entry per CDR3 protein. Counted here are roughly 40,000 distinct CDR3 sequences, 12% occurring once; the ten biggest clones make up 4.5% to 7%. Sequencing used whole blood, obtained in connection with sensitization to the hapten diphenylcyclopropenone (DPC). Receptors originate from a woman between 25 and 40 years old with alopecia areata. Some clones in this sample may be carry-over from other donors' samples. CDR3s include the opening cysteine and the closing phenylalanine or tryptophan. The D gene is left open where the match is weak. Clone size appears in some rows only: once, few, many, or a class for an expanded clone.

cdr3_nt cdr3_aa clone_size v_call d_call j_call
TGTGCCAGCAGTCACGGACAGAACACCGGGGAGCTGTTTTTT CASSHGQNTGELFF . TRBV27 . TRBJ2-2
TGTGCCAGCAGCTTGGAGGGACTAGCAATTAAAAATACGCAGTATTTT CASSLEGLAIKNTQYF few TRBV5-4 TRBD2 TRBJ2-3
TGCAGTGCTAGAGCACGGCAGGGGCCGGGAGATACGCAGTATTTT CSARARQGPGDTQYF few TRBV20-1 . TRBJ2-3
TGCGCCAGCAGAGGGAGGGAAGGGGAGCAGTACTTC CASRGREGEQYF . TRBV5-1 TRBD2 TRBJ2-7
TGCAGTGCTAGAGATTTTCGTACAGTTACCTCCTACGAGCAGTACTTC CSARDFRTVTSYEQYF few TRBV20-1 . TRBJ2-7
TGTGCCAGCAGCTCAGACAGGGCTGAAGCTTTCTTT CASSSDRAEAFF . TRBV28 TRBD1 TRBJ1-1
TGTGCCAGCGCCCTTTCTCAGAATCAGCCCCAGCATTTT CASALSQNQPQHF . TRBV6-1 . TRBJ1-5
TGTGCCAGCAGTGAAGTGACAGACCAAGAGACCCAGTACTTC CASSEVTDQETQYF few TRBV2 . TRBJ2-5
TGTGCCAGTAGTCTTACCCCAAAATCCACTGAAGCTTTCTTT CASSLTPKSTEAFF many TRBV19 . TRBJ1-1
TGTGTCAGCAGGCCACAGGGGGCCGTGTTGGGCTACACCTTC CVSRPQGAVLGYTF . TRBV28 TRBD1 TRBJ1-2
TGCGCCAGCAGCCAAGTCGAAGGAGACACTGAAGCTTTCTTT CASSQVEGDTEAFF many TRBV4-3 . TRBJ1-1
TGCAGCGTTACAACTCCAGGGGTGAGAGAGACCCAGTACTTC CSVTTPGVRETQYF few TRBV29-1 . TRBJ2-5
TGTGCCAGCAGCCAAGACAGCTTGAGGCGGCCATCCTACAATGAGCAGTTCTTC CASSQDSLRRPSYNEQFF many TRBV3-1 . TRBJ2-1
TGCGCCAGCAGCCAAGTATACCCCTCCGGCTTCGAACGGGAGATCGGCTACGAGCAGTACTTC CASSQVYPSGFEREIGYEQYF . TRBV4-3 . TRBJ2-7
TGCGCCAGCAGCTTCGAATTCGGGGCCCGCACCGGGGAGCTGTTTTTT CASSFEFGARTGELFF many TRBV5-1 . TRBJ2-2
TGTGCCAGCAGTTTAGGGGGTCCCCGCACAGATACGCAGTATTTT CASSLGGPRTDTQYF few TRBV28 . TRBJ2-3
TGTGCCAGCAGTTTTCGGGGAGGTGGGAATCAGCCCCAGCATTTT CASSFRGGGNQPQHF many TRBV28 . TRBJ1-5
TGTGCCAGCAGCTTAAAGGTAGCGGGCTTACCCTACGAGCAGTACTTC CASSLKVAGLPYEQYF . TRBV7-2 TRBD2 TRBJ2-7
TGTGCCAGCAGCCCGGGATACAATGAGCAGTTCTTC CASSPGYNEQFF . TRBV7-3 . TRBJ2-1
TGTGCCAGCAGTTACTCGATTGGTCCGGGGCCAGATACGCAGTATTTT CASSYSIGPGPDTQYF . TRBV6-5 . TRBJ2-3
TGTGCCAGCAGTTTACTTCTGATTAGCGGGAGTGACTACGAGCAGTACTTC CASSLLLISGSDYEQYF . TRBV28 TRBD2 TRBJ2-7